This entry features one TCR beta chain sequence. The antigen remains unidentified. This specimen comes from a study of Tregs in tolerant kidney transplant recipients. Study details: Related graft donors supplied nonmyeloablative bone marrow transplants, and mixed chimerism was transient. Study-level results: Biological reproducibility was not directly addressed in this study.

TCRdb's table, derived via immunoSEQ multiplex PCR, lists solely in-frame clones and lacks some. The sample contains some 74,000 clones, 91% of which appear only once. V shed 6 bases, J shed 1 base, and the junction held 9 bases outside the gene matches. CDR1 and CDR2 (germline): SNHLY, FYNNEI. The CDR3 covers 15 residues. The receptor's source is a human donor who received a combined kidney and bone marrow transplant. This sample comprised Tregs from blood, obtained before the transplant. The chain uses TRBV2 and TRBJ2-7; 7 bases are a match to TRBD1. As DNA, the CDR3 is TGTGCCAGCAGCCTAGACAGGGCTGGGTCCTACGAGCAGTACTTC. It encodes CASSLDRAGSYEQYF.